A selection of T cell receptor beta chains follows, all from one sample in a study of lung T cells in sarcoidosis with Löfgren's syndrome. TCRdb reprocessed the reads via MiXCR and lists one record per CDR3 protein. The sample holds tens of thousands of distinct CDR3 sequences, 20% to 25% seen once. Source material: CD4+ T cells from PBMCs. The receptors were sampled from a human donor with sarcoidosis (Löfgren's syndrome or another form), or a control subject (not recorded which). Each CDR3 is given with its conserved first and last residue. Fields, in order: D gene, J gene, clone size, V gene, CDR3 protein, CDR3 DNA. D genes are given only for firm matches. Where a row states a size, it is once, few, many or the class of an expanded clone; other rows omit it.

- | TRBJ1-4 | many | TRBV4-2 | CASSRDLATNEKLFF | TGTGCCAGCAGCCGGGATCTTGCAACTAATGAAAAACTGTTTTTT
TRBD2 | TRBJ2-3 | many | TRBV7-2 | CASSLGSGRVADTQYF | TGTGCCAGCAGCTTAGGAAGCGGGAGGGTTGCAGATACGCAGTATTTT
TRBD1 | TRBJ2-1 | many | TRBV7-8 | CASSRGQYNEQFF | TGTGCCAGCAGCCGGGGACAGTACAATGAGCAGTTCTTC
- | TRBJ2-1 | few | TRBV29-1 | CSGRIGGASYNEQFF | TGCAGCGGCAGGATCGGGGGTGCCTCCTACAATGAGCAGTTCTTC
TRBD1 | TRBJ1-6 | few | TRBV20-1 | CSARGPGTGGDSPLHF | TGCAGTGCTAGAGGTCCCGGGACAGGGGGGGATTCACCCCTCCACTTT
TRBD1 | TRBJ2-3 | many | TRBV6-1 | CASSRQGGTDTQYF | TGTGCCAGCAGCCGCCAGGGGGGCACAGATACGCAGTATTTT
- | TRBJ1-3 | many | TRBV6-1 | CASSRTPSSGNTIYF | TGTGCCAGCAGTAGGACGCCGAGCTCTGGAAACACCATATATTTT
- | TRBJ2-3 | - | TRBV12-3/TRBV12-4 | CASSPRAAVDTQYF | TGTGCCAGCAGTCCCCGGGCAGCGGTAGATACGCAGTATTTT
TRBD1 | TRBJ1-1 | - | TRBV29-1 | CSVRGTGVMNTEAFF | TGCAGCGTCCGTGGGACAGGGGTAATGAACACTGAAGCTTTCTTT
- | TRBJ1-6 | few | TRBV5-1 | CASSWVEPNSPLHF | TGCGCCAGCAGCTGGGTGGAACCGAATTCACCCCTCCACTTT
- | TRBJ2-5 | many | TRBV19 | CASSDLGRTQYF | TGTGCCAGTTCGGACTTGGGCAGGACCCAGTACTTC
TRBD1 | TRBJ2-3 | many | TRBV20-1 | CSARDRRGPDTQYF | TGCAGTGCTAGAGATCGAAGGGGGCCCGATACGCAGTATTTT
TRBD1 | TRBJ2-3 | once | TRBV6-2/TRBV6-3 | CASSYSRQGATDTQYF | TGTGCCAGCAGTTACTCACGACAGGGGGCCACAGATACGCAGTATTTT
- | TRBJ2-2 | - | TRBV7-2 | CASNLDRNTGELFF | TGTGCCAGCAACCTCGACAGGAACACCGGGGAGCTGTTTTTT
- | TRBJ2-2 | - | TRBV3-1 | CVSSQVGTNTGELFF | TGTGTCAGCAGCCAAGTTGGGACGAACACCGGGGAGCTGTTTTTT
TRBD2 | TRBJ2-5 | - | TRBV4-1 | CASSLEWIAGWETQYF | TGCGCCAGCAGCCTAGAATGGATAGCGGGGTGGGAGACCCAGTACTTC
TRBD1 | TRBJ2-7 | - | TRBV2 | CASSEVDRELKYF | TGTGCCAGCAGTGAAGTCGACAGGGAGCTAAAGTACTTC
- | TRBJ1-1 | - | TRBV2 | CASSEGAALNTEAFF | TGTGCCAGCAGTGAAGGGGCAGCCTTGAACACTGAAGCTTTCTTT
TRBD1 | TRBJ2-1 | - | TRBV5-4 | CATGQIRNNEQFF | TGTGCCACGGGACAGATACGTAACAATGAGCAGTTCTTC
TRBD1 | TRBJ2-1 | few | TRBV7-9 | CASSSQGGNEQFF | TGTGCCAGCAGCTCACAGGGGGGCAATGAGCAGTTCTTC
- | TRBJ1-2 | many | TRBV20-1 | CSARAKNPYGYTF | TGCAGTGCTAGAGCCAAGAACCCATATGGCTACACCTTC
- | TRBJ1-2 | many | TRBV28 | CASSFGGAHTGGYTF | TGTGCCAGCAGTTTTGGGGGGGCGCATACGGGCGGCTACACCTTC
- | TRBJ2-3 | many | TRBV6-1 | CASRPGSGTQYF | TGTGCCAGCAGGCCCGGGTCTGGTACGCAGTATTTT
- | TRBJ2-3 | many | TRBV27 | CASSLSRGSDTQYF | TGTGCCAGCAGTTTAAGTCGGGGGTCAGATACGCAGTATTTT
- | TRBJ2-5 | few | TRBV3-1 | CASSQVYLSRKGETQYF | TGTGCCAGCAGCCAAGTTTATCTTAGCAGGAAGGGGGAGACCCAGTACTTC
- | TRBJ1-5 | few | TRBV7-2 | CASSLGGGFGPQHF | TGTGCCAGCAGCTTAGGCGGGGGGTTCGGGCCCCAGCATTTT
- | TRBJ2-3 | many | TRBV6-2/TRBV6-3 | CASSTGNADTQYF | TGTGCCAGCAGTACAGGGAACGCAGATACGCAGTATTTT
- | TRBJ2-7 | - | TRBV19 | CAGSNSESVYEQYF | TGTGCCGGTAGTAACAGCGAGAGCGTCTACGAGCAGTACTTC
- | TRBJ2-3 | - | TRBV7-9 | CASSYTIRGTDTQYF | TGTGCCAGCAGCTACACGATTCGGGGGACAGATACGCAGTATTTT
- | TRBJ2-2 | - | TRBV6-1 | CASSDAGELFF | TGTGCCAGCAGCGACGCCGGGGAGCTGTTTTTT
TRBD2 | TRBJ2-1 | few | TRBV4-2 | CASSQERETYNEQFF | TGTGCCAGCAGCCAAGAGCGGGAGACGTACAATGAGCAGTTCTTC
TRBD1 | TRBJ2-5 | few | TRBV5-1 | CASTTNPGGQETQYF | TGCGCCAGCACCACCAACCCAGGGGGCCAAGAGACCCAGTACTTC
TRBD1 | TRBJ2-6 | many | TRBV6-1 | CASRSRFWDRGGPGANVLTF | TGTGCCAGCAGATCCCGTTTTTGGGACAGGGGAGGGCCTGGGGCCAACGTCCTGACTTTC
- | TRBJ1-3 | few | TRBV30 | CAWYGGGNTIYF | TGTGCCTGGTACGGCGGAGGAAACACCATATATTTT
TRBD2 | TRBJ2-1 | few | TRBV10-3 | CAISEFSPGLAGGSNEQFF | TGTGCCATCAGTGAGTTTTCCCCGGGACTAGCGGGAGGAAGCAATGAGCAGTTCTTC
TRBD1 | TRBJ1-4 | many | TRBV20-1 | CSARPTRTGVGEKLFF | TGCAGTGCTAGACCCACGAGGACAGGGGTTGGGGAAAAACTGTTTTTT
- | TRBJ1-5 | many | TRBV10-3 | CAISEGIYSNQPQHF | TGTGCCATCAGTGAGGGAATATATAGCAATCAGCCCCAGCATTTT
TRBD1 | TRBJ2-5 | many | TRBV28 | CASSLLGQEQETQYF | TGTGCCAGCAGCCTCTTAGGACAGGAGCAAGAGACCCAGTACTTC
TRBD1 | TRBJ1-1 | few | TRBV7-9 | CASSPRQGKNTEAFF | TGTGCCAGCAGCCCCCGACAGGGAAAGAACACTGAAGCTTTCTTT
- | TRBJ2-1 | many | TRBV25-1 | CASSESSQGTYNEQFF | TGTGCCAGCAGTGAATCAAGTCAGGGGACCTACAATGAGCAGTTCTTC
- | TRBJ1-5 | few | TRBV18 | CASSPGSEGQPQHF | TGTGCCAGCTCACCAGGATCTGAGGGACAGCCCCAGCATTTT
- | TRBJ1-1 | few | TRBV10-3 | CAISFQGNTEAFF | TGTGCCATCAGCTTCCAGGGGAACACTGAAGCTTTCTTT
- | TRBJ2-7 | few | TRBV2 | CASSDRASYEQYF | TGTGCCAGCAGTGACAGGGCCTCCTACGAGCAGTACTTC
TRBD1 | TRBJ1-5 | - | TRBV4-2 | CASSQAGTGGRWPQHF | TGTGCCAGCAGCCAAGCTGGGACAGGGGGCCGGTGGCCCCAGCATTTT
- | TRBJ2-7 | few | TRBV19 | CASSILGTRSSYEQYF | TGTGCCAGTAGTATACTCGGGACTCGGAGCTCCTACGAGCAGTACTTC
- | TRBJ1-2 | many | TRBV7-2 | CASSSPPPVGGGDGYTF | TGTGCCAGCAGCTCACCACCTCCCGTTGGGGGGGGAGATGGCTACACCTTC
- | TRBJ1-1 | - | TRBV27 | CASEQCEGAGAFF | TGTGCCAGCGAGCAGTGTGAGGGCGCTGGAGCTTTCTTT
- | TRBJ2-2 | few | TRBV12-3/TRBV12-4 | CASSLVTLGNTGELFF | TGTGCCAGCAGTTTAGTTACCCTAGGGAACACCGGGGAGCTGTTTTTT
- | TRBJ2-3 | many | TRBV7-9 | CASSPTGVGGEDTQYF | TGTGCCAGCAGCCCCACCGGAGTAGGGGGAGAGGATACGCAGTATTTT
TRBD1 | TRBJ2-2 | many | TRBV6-1 | CASSSDRGNTGELFF | TGTGCCAGCAGTTCGGACAGGGGCAACACCGGGGAGCTGTTTTTT
- | TRBJ1-5 | many | TRBV15 | CATSREPGPNGNQPQHF | TGTGCCACCAGCAGAGAGCCGGGCCCGAATGGCAATCAGCCCCAGCATTTT
- | TRBJ2-3 | - | TRBV7-8 | CASSPTPDTQYF | TGTGCCAGCAGCCCGACCCCAGATACGCAGTATTTT
- | TRBJ1-6 | few | TRBV5-1 | CASSLGRTANNSPLHF | TGCGCCAGCAGCTTAGGTAGGACAGCCAATAATTCACCCCTCCACTTT
- | TRBJ1-1 | - | TRBV4-2 | CASSQEGQGNTEAFF | TGTGCCAGCAGCCAAGAGGGTCAGGGGAACACTGAAGCTTTCTTT
TRBD1 | TRBJ2-1 | - | TRBV2 | CASSEVRGSYNEQFF | TGTGCCAGCAGTGAGGTCAGGGGGTCCTACAATGAGCAGTTCTTC